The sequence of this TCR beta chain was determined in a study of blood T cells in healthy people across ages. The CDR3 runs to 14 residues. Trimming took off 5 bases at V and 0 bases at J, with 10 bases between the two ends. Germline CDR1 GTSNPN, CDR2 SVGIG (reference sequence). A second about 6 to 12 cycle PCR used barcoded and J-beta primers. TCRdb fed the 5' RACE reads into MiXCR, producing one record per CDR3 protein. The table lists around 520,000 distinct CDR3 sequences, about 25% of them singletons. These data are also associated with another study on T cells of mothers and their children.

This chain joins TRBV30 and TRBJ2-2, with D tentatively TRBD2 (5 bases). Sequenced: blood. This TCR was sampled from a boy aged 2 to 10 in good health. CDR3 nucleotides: TGTGCCTGGCAGCGACTAACGAACACCGGGGAGCTGTTTTTT. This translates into CAWQRLTNTGELFF.